The sequence of this T cell receptor beta chain was determined in a study of HIV-infected patients and healthy controls. Study as a whole: Total CDR3 counts per chain did not differ significantly between patients and controls. General study points: A major limitation was that merely sixteen HIV-infected individuals were processed. HIV-infected patients and controls differed significantly in mean usage of eight alpha and eight beta V genes.

This clonotype is medium-sized. Its specificity is unknown. Alpha and beta constant-region primers primed reverse transcription of about 500 ng RNA. Separate chain-specific third strand synthesis with multiplexing indices produced the alpha and beta libraries. The library got P5 and P7 elements plus a second index, then a roughly 25-cycle PCR. TCRdb called the 5' RACE reads again in MiXCR, with one record for every CDR3 protein. The sample shows several thousand distinct CDR3 sequences, 10% of them seen only once. Trimming shortened V by 0 bases and J by 3 bases, and 13 bases separated the two germline ends. The germline V gene encodes CDR1 SGDLS and CDR2 YYNGEE. CDR3 length equals 15 residues. Antiretroviral therapy had run roughly three months, about 14 weeks, before follow-up blood collection. Whole blood was used without fractionation, so all unsorted peripheral T cells were included.

The genes are TRBV9 and TRBJ2-7; the D gene is possibly TRBD2 (5 bases). This TCR came from an adult with HIV infection. Specimen: blood, collected during antiretroviral therapy. In DNA, the CDR3 is TGTGCCAGCAGCGTAGCGCCGGGATTGGGCTACGAGCAGTACTTC. Its protein product is CASSVAPGLGYEQYF.